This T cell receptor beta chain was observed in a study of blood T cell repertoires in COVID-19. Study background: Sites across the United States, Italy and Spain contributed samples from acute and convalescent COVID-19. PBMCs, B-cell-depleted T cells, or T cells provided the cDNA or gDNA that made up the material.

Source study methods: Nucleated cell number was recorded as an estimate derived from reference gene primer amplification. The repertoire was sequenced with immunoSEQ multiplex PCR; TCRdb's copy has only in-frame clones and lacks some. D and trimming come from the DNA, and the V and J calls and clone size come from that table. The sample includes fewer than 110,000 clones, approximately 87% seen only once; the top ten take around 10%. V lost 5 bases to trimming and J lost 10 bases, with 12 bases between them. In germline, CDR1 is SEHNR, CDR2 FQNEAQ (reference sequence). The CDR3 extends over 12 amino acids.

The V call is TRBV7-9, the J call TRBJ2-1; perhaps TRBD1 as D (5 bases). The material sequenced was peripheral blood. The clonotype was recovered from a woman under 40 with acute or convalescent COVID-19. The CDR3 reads CASSPQGTEQFF. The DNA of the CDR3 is TGTGCCAGCAGCCCCCAGGGTACGGAGCAGTTCTTC.